This TCR beta chain came from a study of regulatory T cells in long-lasting Graves disease. In the study overall: With positive TSH receptor antibodies and over 5 years of antithyroid drugs, Graves' disease was considered persistent.

CDR3 length: 15 residues. Trimming shortened V by 1 base and J by 4 bases, and 13 bases separated the two germline ends. Germline lookup yields CDR1 MNHEY and CDR2 SMNVEV (reference sequence). This clonotype was detected ten times or more. No antigen is known for it. Arm-PCR of CDR3 regions with iRepertoire HTBI primers generated TCR beta libraries. One entry per CDR3 protein results from TCRdb running MiXCR on the multiplex PCR reads. The repertoire holds about 470,000 distinct CDR3 sequences, with about 20% as singletons. Time point in this sample: persistent/refractory GD, antithyroid drugs over 5 years with positive TRAb. Isolated PBMC RNA provided the starting material for the TCR library. With EDTA tubes as the receptacles, approximately 10 milliliters of peripheral blood were drawn. General study findings and limits: Lower TCR diversity was seen in persistent Graves' patients than in newly diagnosed ones. Gene preferences differed: TRBV28, TRBJ1-2, TRBJ2-5 in persistent cases.

The source material was peripheral blood mononuclear cells (PBMCs), sampled when the disease was refractory, from a patient treated with antithyroid drugs. The chain couples TRBV27 to TRBJ1-2, with D possibly matching TRBD1 (6 bases). This TCR was sampled from a female donor with Graves disease. CDR3 region: CASSLFGRGGYGYTF. The CDR3, as DNA: TGTGCCAGCAGTTTATTCGGCAGGGGTGGCTATGGCTACACCTTC.